The 4 T cell receptor beta chains below come from one sample, sequenced in a study of CD8 T cells in ankylosing spondylitis. Study-level points and caveats: Seemingly characteristic of ankylosing spondylitis blood was a TCR beta motif consisting of eight highly homologous variants.

TCRdb analysed the 5' RACE reads with MiXCR anew, one entry per CDR3 protein. This table has about 500,000 distinct CDR3 sequences, approximately 12% appearing once. The antigens of these receptors remain unknown. Sequenced sample: blood, either unsorted or a sorted T cell fraction (not recorded which). Every receptor here comes from a male donor with ankylosing spondylitis.

The chain joins TRBV5-1 to TRBJ2-3; TRBD2 matches at 13 bases. V dropped 6 bases and J dropped 4; count of bases not matched to a gene: 8. Germline V gives CDR1 SGHRS, CDR2 YFSETQ. The CDR3 extends over 16 amino acids. CDR3 loop: CASKGLAGLPPDTQYF. DNA of the CDR3: TGCGCCAGCAAGGGACTAGCGGGATTGCCCCCAGATACGCAGTATTTT.

This clonotype was counted a few times. The V and J genes are TRBV5-1 and TRBJ2-3, with D perhaps TRBD2 (5 bases). The V gene's germline CDR1 is SGHRS and CDR2 YFSETQ. V gave up 0 bases and J gave up 0 bases, with 11 bases separating them. This CDR3 contains 16 residues. The CDR3 region has the DNA TGCGCCAGCAGCTTGGTGGGCGGGCGGAGCACAGATACGCAGTATTTT. Protein: CASSLVGGRSTDTQYF.

The chain uses TRBV27 and TRBJ1-1, with D unclear. From germline, CDR1 is MNHEY and CDR2 SMNVEV (reference sequence). Between the trimmed V and J ends, which lost 6 bases and 3 bases, there was a span of 17 bases. This CDR3 has 15 residues. This CDR3 is CASSPSPGADTEAFF. CDR3 sequence (DNA): TGTGCCAGCAGCCCCTCTCCGGGTGCTGACACTGAAGCTTTCTTT.

This clonotype occurred many times. V is TRBV20-1 and J is TRBJ2-3; 10 bases are shared with TRBD2. The length of the CDR3 is 13 residues. The J segment lost 9 bases and the V segment lost 6 bases, leaving 9 bases of the junction unmatched. Germline-derived CDR1 and CDR2 are DFQATT and SNEGSKA (reference sequence). CDR3 DNA: TGCAGTGCCGAAGGACTAGCGGAGGACACGCAGTATTTT. It translates to CSAEGLAEDTQYF.